The table lists the clone carrying this T cell receptor (beta chain) with a count of one. Its antigen remains unidentified. Other DNA sequences from this sample encode an identical CDR3 as well. Germline loops: CDR1 SGHRS, CDR2 YFSETQ. The CDR3 extends over 16 amino acids. V was clipped by 4 bases and J by 2 bases; unmatched bases: 4. This record belongs to a study of shared clonotypes between healthy human individuals. Study outcomes and limitations: Blood alone was sampled, and tissue repertoires likely differ. Naive CD4 clonotypes overlapped across several donors at roughly 4.5%.

Nashville, Tennessee was home to all donors, who were Caucasian adults. The table came from immunoSEQ multiplex PCR; TCRdb's copy has only in-frame clones and leaves some out. Of 2,500,000 or so clones in the sample, 90% to 95% are singletons; the top ten hold about 0.13%. The chain joins TRBV5-1 to TRBJ2-3; 13 bases match TRBD2. Specimen: naive CD4+ T cells sorted from blood. The subset was: CD45RA+ positively selected. The sequence derives from a man aged 18 to 30 in good health. CDR3 loop: CASSATSGGSTDTQYF. In DNA form, the CDR3 reads TGCGCCAGCAGCGCGACTAGCGGGGGGTCCACAGATACGCAGTATTTT.